These 15 T cell receptor beta chains came from one sample sequenced in a study of radiation and T cells in renal cell carcinoma. The time point was: baseline pretreatment blood. Treatment meaning: 15 Gy SBRT to primary tumor, nephrectomy 4 weeks later. The assay was immunoSEQ multiplex PCR, and TCRdb's table has in-frame clones only and misses some. The repertoire includes 120,000 to 150,000 clones, 88% of them detected once, and roughly 4% sits in the top ten. Material: blood, obtained from a patient whose treatment included radiotherapy and nephrectomy. These receptors came from a woman in her seventies with renal cell carcinoma.

The CDR3: CASSVGGQVAEAFF. The CDR3 nucleotides are TGTGCCAGCAGTGTTGGGGGACAGGTAGCAGAAGCTTTCTTT. This rearrangement joins TRBV6-1 to TRBJ1-1; 8 nucleotides agree with TRBD1. Per germline, CDR1 MNHNS and CDR2 SASEGT. This CDR3 contains 14 residues. V lost 4 bases, J lost 8 bases, and 9 bases stayed unmatched.

The rearrangement uses TRBV28 and TRBJ1-2; D might be TRBD1 (6 bases). CDR1 and CDR2 from the germline V gene are MDHEN and SYDVKM. The CDR3 is 16 residues long. Trimming shortened V by 5 bases and J by 4 bases, and 20 bases separated the two germline ends. The CDR3 sequence: CASSPPGEGDFYGYTF. CDR3 nucleotides: TGTGCCAGCAGTCCCCCCGGGGAGGGGGACTTCTATGGCTACACCTTC.

V and J are TRBV7-9 and TRBJ1-1; TRBD1 aligns across 12 bases. Germline trimming cut 3 bases from V and 0 bases from J; bases unmatched to any gene: 5. Germline V gene lookup returns CDR1 SEHNR and CDR2 FQNEAQ (reference sequence). The CDR3 contains 17 residues. The CDR3 DNA reads as TGTGCCAGCAGCTTGGGACAGGGGGCGTTCATGAACACTGAAGCTTTCTTT. This encodes CASSLGQGAFMNTEAFF.

The chain employs TRBV13 and TRBJ1-2, with 7 bases that match TRBD1. This CDR3 spans 16 amino acids. Germline assignment: CDR1 PRHDT and CDR2 FYEKMQ (reference sequence). V dropped 1 base and J dropped 2; count of bases not matched to a gene: 7. The CDR3 reads CASSLATGLRNYGYTF. The CDR3 coding sequence is TGTGCCAGCAGCTTAGCGACAGGGTTAAGGAACTATGGCTACACCTTC.

The chain uses TRBV4-2 and TRBJ1-3; D remains ambiguous. In germline, CDR1 is LGHNA, CDR2 YNFKEQ. Trimming took 0 bases from V and 0 from J, leaving 6 bases between them. CDR3 length: 15 amino acids. The chain's CDR3 is CASSQDNLSGNTIYF. For the CDR3, the DNA is TGTGCCAGCAGCCAAGATAACCTCTCTGGAAACACCATATATTTT.

The chain uses TRBV6-6 and TRBJ2-1, with 9 bases identical to TRBD2. The CDR3 sequence is 16 residues long. V lost 7 bases to trimming and J lost 9 bases; unmatched junction nucleotides: 16. CDR1 is MNHNY, CDR2 SVGAGI, per germline (reference sequence). CDR3 sequence: CASTPTSGGGAREQFF. CDR3 nucleotides: TGTGCCAGCACCCCCACCTCTGGCGGGGGGGCACGTGAGCAGTTCTTC.

The chain recombines TRBV27 with TRBJ1-1; weak D call: TRBD1 (6 bases). CDR1 and CDR2 (germline): MNHEY, SMNVEV (reference sequence). This CDR3 is built from 16 residues. Deletions cut 0 bases from V and 4 bases from J, with 15 bases between. The chain's CDR3 is CASSLSPLQGLTEAFF. The CDR3 nucleotides are TGTGCCAGCAGTTTATCCCCCCTACAGGGACTCACTGAAGCTTTCTTT.

The chain is built from TRBV7-2 and TRBJ1-6; D unresolved. CDR3 length: 15 residues. Per the germline V gene, CDR1 is SGHTA and CDR2 is FQGNSA. Trimming cost V 3 bases and J 4 bases, with 10 bases left between them. The CDR3 here is CASSFKGAYNSPLHF. The CDR3 DNA follows: TGTGCCAGCAGCTTTAAGGGAGCGTATAATTCACCCCTCCACTTT. The full variable domain, rest sourced from reference TRBV7-2 and TRBJ1-6, is GAGVSQSPSNKVTEKGKDVELRCDPISGHTALYWYRQSLGQGLEFLIYFQGNSAPDKSGLPSDRFSAERTGGSVSTLTIQRTQQEDSAVYLCASSFKGAYNSPLHFGNGTRLTVT.

V is TRBV21-1 and J is TRBJ2-1; no check of the table's D call, TRBD2, against the DNA was made. TRBV21-1 is an annotated pseudogene. The CDR3 loop spans 16 amino acids. CDR3 protein: CASSKVRSGANNEQFF. CDR3 bases: TGTGCCAGCAGCAAAGTGAGAAGCGGGGCGAATAATGAGCAGTTCTTC.

The sample holds one count of this clone. J is TRBJ1-6 and V is TRBV15; tentative D call: TRBD1 (6 bases). V lost 1 base, J lost 7 bases, and 8 bases lay in between. Germline CDR1 and CDR2: LNHNV and YYDKDF (reference sequence). CDR3 length: 14 amino acids. CDR3 sequence: CATSRAGGNSPLHF. CDR3 DNA sequence: TGTGCCACCAGCAGAGCGGGGGGCAATTCACCCCTCCACTTT. The complete variable domain, with remaining parts taken from reference TRBV15 and TRBJ1-6, reads DAMVIQNPRYQVTQFGKPVTLSCSQTLNHNVMYWYQQKSSQAPKLLFHYYDKDFNNEADTPDNFQSRRPNTSFCFLDIRSPGLGDTAMYLCATSRAGGNSPLHFGNGTRLTVT.

The chain carries TRBV7-3 and TRBJ2-1, with a tentative D call TRBD2 (6 bases). Trimming removed 3 bases from V and 8 bases from J, with 14 bases in between. CDR1 SGHTA and CDR2 FQGTGA come from the germline V gene. The CDR3 covers 14 residues. This CDR3 is CASSLSGWGDEQFF. CDR3 bases: TGTGCCAGCAGCTTGAGCGGTTGGGGGGATGAGCAGTTCTTC.

The chain uses TRBV5-5 and TRBJ1-1, with unresolved D. Trimming pared 2 bases from V and 3 bases from J, leaving 8 bases between. The CDR3 runs 13 residues. Germline V lookup: CDR1 SGHKS, CDR2 YYEKEE (reference sequence). Here the CDR3 reads CASSLEEYTEAFF. The CDR3 DNA reads as TGTGCCAGCAGCTTAGAGGAATACACTGAAGCTTTCTTT.

On this clone itself: The same CDR3 can be traced to other DNA sequences in this sample. CDR3 in amino acids: CASSVVGGDSPLHF. The DNA for the CDR3 is TGTGCCAGCAGCGTAGTTGGTGGAGATTCACCCCTCCACTTT. The chain has TRBV9 and TRBJ1-6; D uncertain. V was clipped by 0 bases and J by 8 bases, with 9 bases between them. This CDR3 region has 14 residues. The V gene's germline CDR1 is SGDLS and CDR2 YYNGEE. The variable domain in full, with the rest retrieved from reference TRBV9 and TRBJ1-6, is DSGVTQTPKHLITATGQRVTLRCSPRSGDLSVYWYQQSLDQGLQFLIQYYNGEERAKGNILERFSAQQFPDLHSELNLSSLELGDSALYFCASSVVGGDSPLHFGNGTRLTVT.

DNA for the CDR3: TGCGCCAGCAGCCGCTCTGAGAGTGCAACTAATGAAAAACTGTTTTTT. Translated, it gives CASSRSESATNEKLFF. The chain is built from TRBV4-1 and TRBJ1-4; no definite D call. CDR1 is MGHRA, CDR2 YSYEKL, per germline. V was clipped by 4 bases and J by 0 bases, with 12 bases between them. The CDR3 covers 16 residues.

CDR3 amino acids: CASSLETYEQYF. The CDR3 DNA reads TGTGCCAGCAGCTTGGAAACCTACGAGCAGTACTTC. The chain recombines TRBV5-4 with TRBJ2-7; unclear D gene. The CDR3 is 12 residues long. The germline CDR1 and CDR2 sequences are SGHNT and YYREEE (reference sequence). V lost 0 bases to trimming and J lost 2 bases, with 3 bases between them.